This entry lists 26 T cell receptor beta chains sequenced from one sample in a study of spatial heterogeneity in lung cancer. TCRdb itself ran the 5' RACE reads through MiXCR, one entry per CDR3 protein. Found here are about 11,000 distinct CDR3 sequences, about 9.5% of them singletons; the top ten hold 30% to 35%. The time point denotes: blood at routine non-recurrence follow-up after resection. The sample here was PBMCs, taken at follow-up. The receptors come from a female donor with early-stage non-small cell lung cancer.

In this sample, this clonotype turned up many times. The V gene is TRBV7-2, the J gene TRBJ1-1, with TRBD1 matching over 9 bases. CDR3 length: 13 residues. The junction had 3 bases not matched to a gene; V was cut back by 1 base and J by 9 bases. Germline V lookup: CDR1 SGHTA, CDR2 FQGNSA. In DNA, the CDR3 is TGTGCCAGCAGCTTAGGGGGACAGGGTAAAGCTTTCTTT. Translating gives CASSLGGQGKAFF.

Ten or more counts support this clonotype. The chain links TRBV30 to TRBJ2-2; tentatively, D is TRBD1 (5 bases). CDR1 GTSNPN and CDR2 SVGIG come from the germline V gene (reference sequence). V lost 1 base, J lost 3 bases, and 15 bases lay in between. CDR3 length: 16 amino acids. CDR3 DNA sequence: TGTGCCTGGAGTGAGACAGCCGACCTATACACCGGGGAGCTGTTTTTT. Translated, it gives CAWSETADLYTGELFF.

In its sample, this clonotype was seen many times. V usage is TRBV20-1 and J usage is TRBJ1-1; 7 bases are a match to TRBD1. The V gene end was trimmed by 5 bases and the J gene end by 0 bases; junction bases not matched to a gene: 6. The length of the CDR3 is 14 residues. Germline V gene lookup returns CDR1 DFQATT and CDR2 SNEGSKA (reference sequence). In DNA form, the CDR3 reads TGCAGTGCTCCGGCGGGACAGCTGAACACTGAAGCTTTCTTT. The encoded protein is CSAPAGQLNTEAFF.

This clonotype was recorded at least ten times. The chain joins TRBV5-6 to TRBJ2-3, with 7 bases aligning to TRBD1. CDR1 and CDR2 from the germline V gene are SGHDT and YYEEEE. CDR3 length: 13 residues. The V and J ends lost 5 bases and 4 bases, in that order; junction bases with no gene match: 4. The CDR3 nucleotides are TGTGCCAGCAGTACTACAGGGGCAGATACGCAGTATTTT. It is translated as CASSTTGADTQYF.

This clonotype was found many times. This chain uses TRBV29-1 with TRBJ2-7; 7 positions agree with TRBD2. Germline loops: CDR1 SQVTM, CDR2 ANQGSEA. J lost 2 bases, V lost 3 bases, and 7 bases had no gene match. The CDR3 runs to 14 residues. CDR3 bases: TGCAGCGTTGAGGGGGGGTCTCTCCCCTACGAGCAGTACTTC. Residues: CSVEGGSLPYEQYF.

This clonotype was counted many times. The chain couples TRBV20-1 to TRBJ2-5, with 7 bases aligning to TRBD1. The germline CDR1 and CDR2 sequences are DFQATT and SNEGSKA (reference sequence). The V segment lost 0 bases and the J segment 4 bases; nucleotides outside the gene matches: 5. The length of the CDR3 is 14 residues. CDR3 sequence reads: CSARDQQGVETQYF. The DNA of the CDR3 is TGCAGTGCTAGAGATCAGCAGGGGGTAGAGACCCAGTACTTC.

This clonotype was seen repeatedly, ten times or more. The rearrangement joins TRBV7-9 to TRBJ2-1; 16 bases are a match to TRBD2. Germline V CDR1 and CDR2: SEHNR, FQNEAQ (reference sequence). This CDR3 has 19 residues. The V and J ends lost 6 bases and 1 base, in that order; junction bases with no gene match: 9. For the CDR3, the DNA is TGTGCCAGCAGTCAGGCCGGGACTAGCGGGAGGGGGTCCTACAATGAGCAGTTCTTC. Translation gives CASSQAGTSGRGSYNEQFF.

The CDR3 spells CASSPRKDRCTDTQYF. The DNA of the CDR3 is TGTGCCAGCAGCCCACGAAAGGACAGATGCACAGATACGCAGTATTTT. This chain uses TRBV21-1 with TRBJ2-3; TRBD1, the table's D call, lacks a check against the DNA. TRBV21-1 is labeled a pseudogene. The CDR3 is 16 residues long.

This clonotype appeared many times. The rearrangement links TRBV29-1 to TRBJ1-1; the match to TRBD1 covers 11 bases. The CDR3 has 15 residues. Germline loops: CDR1 SQVTM, CDR2 ANQGSEA. The CDR3 here is CSAATGTGGNTEAFF. The CDR3 nucleotides read TGCAGTGCCGCCACCGGGACAGGGGGGAACACTGAAGCTTTCTTT.

This clonotype was seen ten or more times. The rearrangement links TRBV11-3 to TRBJ2-2; no firm D call. This CDR3 region has 15 residues. The germline V gene has CDR1 SGHNT and CDR2 YENEEA. Trimming cost V 0 bases and J 4 bases, with 9 bases left between them. The CDR3: CASSLDPGRTGELFF. The CDR3 nucleotides are TGTGCCAGCAGCTTAGACCCTGGGCGCACCGGGGAGCTGTTTTTT.

This clonotype was picked up many times. The chain joins TRBV12-3 or TRBV12-4 to TRBJ1-1, with a tentative D call TRBD1 (5 bases). The ends were cut back, 3 bases at V and 10 bases at J, with 12 bases in the middle. CDR3 length equals 12 residues. CDR3 loop: CASSLNVGGAFF. Written as DNA, the CDR3 is TGTGCCAGCAGTTTGAATGTCGGGGGAGCTTTCTTT.

V usage is TRBV10-3 and J usage is TRBJ1-4; D is possibly TRBD1 (6 bases). CDR1 and CDR2 (germline): ENHRY, SYGVKD. The CDR3 extends over 13 amino acids. V was pared by 10 bases and J by 7 bases, with 16 bases between. This chain's CDR3 is CATRDNWAEKLFF. CDR3 DNA: TGTGCCACCCGGGACAACTGGGCTGAAAAACTGTTTTTT.

This clonotype was seen ten or more times. V gene TRBV20-1 combines with J gene TRBJ2-1, with TRBD2 matching over 10 bases. CDR1 is DFQATT, CDR2 SNEGSKA, per germline (reference sequence). Trimming took 2 bases from V and 10 from J; bases not matched to a gene: 8. The CDR3 totals 14 residues. CDR3 nucleotides: TGCAGTGCTAGAAGCGGGGGGGCGAGAGTGGAGCAGTTCTTC. Residues: CSARSGGARVEQFF.

Many counts were recorded for this clonotype. This chain links TRBV12-2 with TRBJ2-3. TRBV12-2 is shown as a pseudogene. The CDR3 sequence is 16 residues long. In DNA, the CDR3 is TGTGCAAGTCGCGCCCACCAAATTCAGGGCACAGATACGCAGTATTTT. Amino acids: CASRAHQIQGTDTQYF.

The sample holds many counts of this clonotype. This chain uses TRBV14 with TRBJ1-2; 9 nucleotides match TRBD1. The ends lost 2 bases at V and 4 bases at J; junction bases unmatched: 2. Germline CDR1 and CDR2: SGHDN and FVKESK. The CDR3 has 14 residues. The CDR3 DNA reads TGTGCCAGCAGCCAAACAGGGGGCTCCTATGGCTACACCTTC. Its protein is CASSQTGGSYGYTF.

J is TRBJ2-1 and V is TRBV10-3; either TRBD1 or TRBD2 may fit D (5 bases each). V lost 0 bases to trimming and J lost 9 bases, with 21 bases between them. Germline V gene sequence: CDR1 ENHRY, CDR2 SYGVKD. The CDR3 contains 17 residues. CDR3 in DNA: TGTGCCATCAGTGAGTCCGATTCCTCGGGACCCCAAGGTGAGCAGTTCTTC. Translating gives CAISESDSSGPQGEQFF.

This clonotype has ten or more counts. This chain uses TRBV29-1 with TRBJ1-3, with 10 bases fitting TRBD1. V shed 6 bases and J 7 bases; nucleotides not matched to a gene: 0. The CDR3 is made up of 11 amino acids. The germline gives CDR1 SQVTM, CDR2 ANQGSEA. The CDR3 loop reads CSVGQGNTIYF. In DNA form, the CDR3 reads TGCAGCGTGGGACAGGGGAACACCATATATTTT.

This clonotype was seen repeatedly, ten times or more. The chain couples TRBV28 to TRBJ2-5; 9 nucleotides line up with TRBD1. The CDR3 extends over 16 amino acids. Germline V lookup: CDR1 MDHEN, CDR2 SYDVKM. V lost 5 bases and J lost 1; bases outside the gene matches: 8. The CDR3 here is CASSLTSQGAQETQYF. As DNA, the CDR3 is TGTGCCAGCAGTCTAACGTCACAGGGGGCCCAAGAGACCCAGTACTTC. The variable domain in full, completed from reference TRBV28 and TRBJ2-5, reads DVKVTQSSRYLVKRTGEKVFLECVQDMDHENMFWYRQDPGLGLRLIYFSYDVKMKEKGDIPEGYSVSREKKERFSLILESASTNQTSMYLCASSLTSQGAQETQYFGPGTRLLVL.

This clonotype was observed at least ten times. The rearrangement uses TRBV5-4 and TRBJ2-3; D tentatively reads TRBD1 or TRBD2 (5 bases each). Trimming shortened V by 0 bases and J by 3 bases, and 11 bases separated the two germline ends. The CDR3 has 15 residues. CDR1 and CDR2 from the germline V gene are SGHNT and YYREEE (reference sequence). CDR3 DNA: TGTGCCAGCAGCTTGGATGGGGCGGGTACAGATACGCAGTATTTT. Encoded protein: CASSLDGAGTDTQYF.

This clonotype has ten or more counts. This chain joins TRBV11-2 and TRBJ2-7, with D perhaps given as TRBD1 or TRBD2 (5 bases each). The V gene lost 5 bases and the J gene lost 4 bases, with 12 bases spanning the gap. Germline V gene data show CDR1 as SGHAT and CDR2 as FQNNGV. This CDR3 comprises 13 residues. Here the CDR3 reads CASSRLWGYEQYV. CDR3 DNA: TGTGCCAGCAGCCGCCTGTGGGGGTACGAGCAGTACGTC.

This clonotype was detected ten times or more. This chain uses TRBV4-2 with TRBJ2-3, with 9 bases that match TRBD2. This CDR3 has 17 amino acids. Germline V gene data show CDR1 as LGHNA and CDR2 as YNFKEQ. Trimming removed 0 bases from V and 2 bases from J; junction bases left unmatched: 6. CDR3 loop: CASSQDLAGEVTDTQYF. As DNA, the CDR3 is TGTGCCAGCAGCCAAGATTTAGCGGGAGAAGTCACAGATACGCAGTATTTT.

Comments on this clonotype: This may be a read error: a much more frequent sequence differs by one nucleotide. This sequence joins TRBV24-1 and TRBJ2-3; no clear D. Germline loops: CDR1 KGHDR, CDR2 SFDVKD. The CDR3 is 16 amino acids. With 5 bases removed from V and 4 bases from J, the gap between germline ends came to 18 bases. CDR3 sequence reads: CATSVSARAVADTQYF. The CDR3 DNA is TGTGCCACCAGTGTTTCGGCACGGGCGGTTGCAGATACGCAGTATTTT.

On this clonotype itself: The junction departs from the called germline gene at one end, perhaps through a read error. The genes are TRBV7-8 and TRBJ1-2; no reliable D call. Germline CDR1 and CDR2: SGHVS and FQNEAQ. The CDR3 length is 10 residues. This chain's CDR3 is CASSLAAVAF. The CDR3 nucleotides are TGTGCCAGCAGCTTGGCCGCCGTCGCCTTC.

This clonotype has only a few counts. CDR3 region: CSARGLGEKLFF. The CDR3 region has the DNA TGCAGTGCTAGAGGGTTGGGAGAAAAACTGTTTTTT. The chain uses TRBV20-1 and TRBJ1-4, with D unclear. V lost 1 base, J lost 8 bases, and 8 bases lay in between. Germline V gene sequence: CDR1 DFQATT, CDR2 SNEGSKA (reference sequence). The CDR3 is 12 residues long.

This clonotype has ten or more counts. V gene TRBV20-1 combines with J gene TRBJ2-1; D may be TRBD2 (7 bases). Germline V gene sequence: CDR1 DFQATT, CDR2 SNEGSKA (reference sequence). The CDR3 is 14 amino acids. Between the trimmed V and J ends, which lost 6 bases and 5 bases, there was a span of 17 bases. The chain's CDR3 is CSAPGTKGDNEQFF. The DNA for the CDR3 is TGCAGTGCCCCGGGGACTAAGGGGGACAATGAGCAGTTCTTC.

In this sample, this clonotype turned up many times. V usage is TRBV4-1 and J usage is TRBJ2-2, with D possibly TRBD1 on 6 matching bases. Trimming cost V 2 bases and J 4 bases, with 8 bases left between them. This CDR3 has 14 residues. Germline lookup yields CDR1 MGHRA and CDR2 YSYEKL. The CDR3 nucleotides are TGCGCCAGCAGCCAAAACAGGGCCACCGGGGAGCTGTTTTTT. As protein: CASSQNRATGELFF.